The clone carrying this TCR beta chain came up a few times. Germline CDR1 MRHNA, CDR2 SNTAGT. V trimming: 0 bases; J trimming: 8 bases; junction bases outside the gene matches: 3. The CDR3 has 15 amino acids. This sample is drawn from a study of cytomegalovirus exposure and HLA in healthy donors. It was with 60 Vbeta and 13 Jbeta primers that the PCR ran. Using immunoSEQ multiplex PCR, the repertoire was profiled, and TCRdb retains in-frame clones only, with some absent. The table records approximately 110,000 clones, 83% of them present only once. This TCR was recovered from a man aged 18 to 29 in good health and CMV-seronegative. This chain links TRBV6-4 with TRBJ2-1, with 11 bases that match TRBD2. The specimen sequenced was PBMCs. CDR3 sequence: CASSDSTSGSDEQFF. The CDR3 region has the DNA TGTGCCAGCAGTGACTCAACTAGCGGGAGCGATGAGCAGTTCTTC.